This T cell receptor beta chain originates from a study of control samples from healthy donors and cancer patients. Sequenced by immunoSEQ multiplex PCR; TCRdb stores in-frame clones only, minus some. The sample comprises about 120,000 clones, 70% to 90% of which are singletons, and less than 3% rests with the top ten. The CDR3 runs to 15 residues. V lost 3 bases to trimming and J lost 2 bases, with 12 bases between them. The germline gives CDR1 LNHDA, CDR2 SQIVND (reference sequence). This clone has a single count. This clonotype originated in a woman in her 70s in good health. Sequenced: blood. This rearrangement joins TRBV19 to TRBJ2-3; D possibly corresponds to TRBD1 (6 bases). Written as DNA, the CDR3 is TGTGCCAGTAGTATCGACCCAGGGGTCACAGATACGCAGTATTTT. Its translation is CASSIDPGVTDTQYF.